A selection of T cell receptor beta chains follows, all from one sample in a study of blood T cell repertoires in COVID-19. Assay used: immunoSEQ multiplex PCR; TCRdb lists only in-frame clones, some missing. The data contain about 80,000 clones, under 85% of them seen just once; the ten biggest clones take up about an eighth. The sequenced sample consisted of peripheral blood. The origin of the receptors is a human donor in a cohort sampled during active COVID-19. Both conserved end residues are part of each CDR3.

j_gene: TRBJ2-1
len: 13
v_gene: TRBV6-4
CDR3aa: CASSAYAVSEQFF

j_gene: TRBJ2-7
len: 13
v_gene: TRBV6-5
CDR3aa: CASSAARGSEQYF

j_gene: TRBJ1-1
len: 15
v_gene: TRBV21-1
CDR3aa: CASSRGGAPCPEAFF

j_gene: TRBJ2-1
len: 14
v_gene: TRBV2
CDR3aa: CARDWTAAQNEQFF

j_gene: TRBJ1-2
len: 15
v_gene: TRBV15
CDR3aa: CATSENVRYDYGYTF

j_gene: TRBJ2-5
len: 16
v_gene: TRBV9
CDR3aa: CASSVESGNIQETQYF

j_gene: TRBJ2-1
len: 14
v_gene: TRBV7-9
CDR3aa: CASSPWPLYNEQFF

j_gene: TRBJ2-2
len: 20
v_gene: TRBV24-1
CDR3aa: CATSDPTTSGGAWNTGELFF

j_gene: TRBJ1-1
len: 16
v_gene: TRBV19
CDR3aa: CASSIIQWSRNTEAFF

j_gene: TRBJ1-1
len: 13
v_gene: TRBV6-4
CDR3aa: CASSVQENTEAFF

j_gene: TRBJ2-7
len: 13
v_gene: TRBV14
CDR3aa: CASSDQGLYEQYF

j_gene: TRBJ2-3
len: 15
v_gene: TRBV7-8
CDR3aa: CASSSASGGEGTQYF

j_gene: TRBJ2-3
len: 15
v_gene: TRBV7-9
CDR3aa: CASSSLGAPGDTQYF

j_gene: TRBJ2-7
len: 16
v_gene: TRBV6-1
CDR3aa: CASSERPLAGRYEQYF

j_gene: TRBJ2-7
len: 14
v_gene: TRBV2
CDR3aa: CASSVPGGPYEQYF

j_gene: TRBJ2-7
len: 15
v_gene: TRBV5-1
CDR3aa: CASSLTTGGDYEQYF

j_gene: TRBJ1-2
len: 18
v_gene: TRBV27
CDR3aa: CASSLSGSLPGQGGGYTF

j_gene: TRBJ2-5
len: 15
v_gene: TRBV7-3
CDR3aa: CASSPRPGVQETQYF

j_gene: TRBJ2-5
len: 17
v_gene: TRBV7-9
CDR3aa: CASSPPPGWGRGETQYF

j_gene: TRBJ2-7
len: 16
v_gene: TRBV3-1/TRBV3-2
CDR3aa: CASSQDTGTSSYEQYF

j_gene: TRBJ1-6
len: 15
v_gene: TRBV19
CDR3aa: CASSQETVYNSPLHF

j_gene: TRBJ2-2
len: 16
v_gene: TRBV18
CDR3aa: CASSPVVIANTGELFF

j_gene: TRBJ2-1
len: 11
v_gene: TRBV6-6
CDR3aa: CASSYSIEQFF

j_gene: TRBJ2-7
len: 12
v_gene: TRBV2
CDR3aa: CASSLLAGLGSF

j_gene: TRBJ1-5
len: 15
v_gene: TRBV18
CDR3aa: CASSPTGPLNQPQHF

j_gene: TRBJ2-1
len: 15
v_gene: TRBV6-5
CDR3aa: CASRTRDRGYNEQFF